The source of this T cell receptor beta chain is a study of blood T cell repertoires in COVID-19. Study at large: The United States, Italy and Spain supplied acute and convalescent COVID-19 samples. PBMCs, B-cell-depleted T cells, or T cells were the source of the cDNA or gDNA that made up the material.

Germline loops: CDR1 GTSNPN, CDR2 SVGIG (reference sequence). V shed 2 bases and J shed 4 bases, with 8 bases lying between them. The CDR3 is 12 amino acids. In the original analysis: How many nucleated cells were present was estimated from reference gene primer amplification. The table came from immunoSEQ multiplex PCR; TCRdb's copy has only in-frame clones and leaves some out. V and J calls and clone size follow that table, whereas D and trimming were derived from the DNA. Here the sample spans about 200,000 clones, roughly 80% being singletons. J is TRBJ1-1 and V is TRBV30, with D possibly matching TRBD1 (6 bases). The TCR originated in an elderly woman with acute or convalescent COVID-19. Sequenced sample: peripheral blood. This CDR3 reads CAWSRGTTEAFF. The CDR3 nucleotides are TGTGCCTGGAGTAGGGGGACCACTGAAGCTTTCTTT.